These 12 T cell receptor beta chains were all obtained from the same sample, sequenced in a study of tumor-infiltrating lymphocytes in oesophageal squamous cell carcinoma (TCRdb year 2016). The receptor library was made with PCR. The instrument was an Illumina HiSeq 2000. Using fastp at Q25 and MiXCR, TCRdb reprocessed the public reads and kept productive beta chains. Each record represents a unique CDR3 protein, reported with the most common genes and DNA among its rows. In this sample the table shows some 10,000 distinct CDR3 sequences, under 70% of which occur a single time. Around a quarter of the sample belongs to the ten largest clones. Material: esophageal tumor tissue. All receptors come from a female donor with esophageal squamous cell carcinoma.

This clonotype was seen a handful of times. This CDR3 is CASSARWRDYGYTF. The DNA for the CDR3 is TGTGCCAGCAGTGCTCGGTGGAGGGACTATGGCTACACCTTC. This chain links TRBV6-1 with TRBJ1-2; D ambiguous. The CDR3 has 14 residues. V lost 4 bases, J lost 3 bases, and 12 bases lay in between. Germline V CDR1 and CDR2: MNHNS, SASEGT.

The rearrangement uses TRBV7-3 and TRBJ2-3, with TRBD1 as a possible D gene (6 bases). CDR1 is SGHTA and CDR2 is FQGTGA in the germline V gene. Trimming left V 4 bases short and J 4 bases short, with 24 bases between. This CDR3 spans 18 amino acids. The DNA of the CDR3 is TGTGCCAGCAGCTCTCCCAACTCGAGGGGACATTTCGCAGATACGCAGTATTTT. This sequence encodes CASSSPNSRGHFADTQYF.

This clonotype is judged medium-sized. The CDR3 reads CASSEQTGVLTEAFF. The DNA for the CDR3 is TGTGCCAGCAGTGAGCAGACAGGGGTACTCACTGAAGCTTTCTTT. The genes are TRBV25-1 and TRBJ1-1; 8 nucleotides line up with TRBD1. With V trimmed by 3 bases and J by 4 bases, 7 bases remained unmatched. Germline loops: CDR1 MGHDK, CDR2 SYGVNS. The CDR3 loop spans 15 amino acids.

This clonotype has ten or more counts. This chain joins TRBV28 and TRBJ2-5; no firm D call. Gene TRBJ2-7 matches the end of the DNA better, so the J call may be wrong. Germline V lookup: CDR1 MDHEN, CDR2 SYDVKM. The CDR3 runs to 12 residues. The CDR3 spells CASSFPTYEQYF. CDR3 DNA: TGTGCCAGCAGTTTCCCGACCTACGAGCAGTACTTC.

This clonotype was counted only a few times. The V and J genes are TRBV7-3 and TRBJ2-1; a possible D gene is TRBD1 (6 bases). The end of the DNA fits TRBJ2-7 better, so the J call may be wrong. The CDR3 is 15 amino acids. Germline CDR1 SGHTA, CDR2 FQGTGA. The CDR3 DNA sequence: TGTGCCAGCAGCCCCACCAGGGACAAGGTCGACGAGCAGTACTTC. It translates to CASSPTRDKVDEQYF.

The chain recombines TRBV11-2 with TRBJ2-3; possibly TRBD1 or TRBD2 for D (6 bases each). With the DNA end fitting TRBJ2-7 better, the J assignment may be wrong. The CDR3 is 13 residues long. Germline CDR1 reads SGHAT; CDR2 reads FQNNGV. The CDR3 DNA sequence: TGTGCCAGCACCCAATGGAGGGGGGATGAGCAGTACTTC. Translation: CASTQWRGDEQYF.

This clonotype was detected once. This chain joins TRBV7-6 and TRBJ2-4; perhaps TRBD1 as D (6 bases). TRBJ2-5 matches the DNA end more closely, so the J call is doubtful. The CDR3 loop spans 15 amino acids. CDR1 and CDR2 (germline): SGHVS, FNYEAQ. CDR3 loop: CASSRGTGPEETQYF. In nucleotides, the CDR3 is TGTGCCAGCAGCAGAGGTACAGGGCCAGAAGAGACCCAGTACTTC.

V is TRBV6-1 and J is TRBJ2-3; TRBD1 might be the D (5 bases). The J call may be in error: the DNA end matches TRBJ2-2 better. Per the germline V gene, CDR1 is MNHNS and CDR2 is SASEGT. The CDR3 sequence is 15 residues long. CDR3 sequence reads: CASSDWAPTGGELFF. CDR3 coding DNA: TGTGCCAGCAGCGACTGGGCGCCCACAGGCGGGGAGCTGTTTTTT.

This clonotype was seen a handful of times. The chain joins TRBV6-6 to TRBJ2-1, with D tentatively TRBD2 (6 bases). CDR3 length equals 15 residues. The germline gives CDR1 MNHNY, CDR2 SVGAGI (reference sequence). Trimming removed 4 bases from V and 5 bases from J, with 15 bases in between. The CDR3 loop is CASSSPGLHDNEQFF. As DNA, the CDR3 is TGTGCCAGCAGTTCACCGGGACTCCACGACAATGAGCAGTTCTTC.

This clonotype was counted many times. The V and J genes are TRBV4-1 and TRBJ2-1; D may be TRBD2 (7 bases). The germline gives CDR1 MGHRA, CDR2 YSYEKL. The CDR3 covers 18 residues. The ends were cut back, 4 bases at V and 7 bases at J, with 26 bases in the middle. This chain's CDR3 is CASSPKVGGGGAGNEQFF. The DNA for the CDR3 is TGCGCCAGCAGCCCAAAGGTGGGGGGAGGGGGGGCAGGTAATGAGCAGTTCTTC.

The rearrangement links TRBV3-1 to TRBJ2-2; D possibly uses TRBD1 or TRBD2 (5 bases each). Germline lookup yields CDR1 LGHDT and CDR2 YNNKEL (reference sequence). The CDR3 is made up of 13 amino acids. V lost 6 bases, J lost 7 bases, and 12 bases lay in between. CDR3 DNA: TGTGCCAGCAGGGAGGCAAGGGGCGGGGAGCTGTTTTTT. Translated, it gives CASREARGGELFF.

V and J are TRBV5-4 and TRBJ2-5; TRBD1 is a possible D gene (6 bases). Germline CDR1 and CDR2: SGHNT and YYREEE (reference sequence). CDR3 size: 13 residues. With 0 bases removed from V and 11 bases from J, the gap between germline ends came to 14 bases. CDR3 protein: CASSLVERTEQYF. The DNA for the CDR3 is TGTGCCAGCAGCTTGGTTGAGCGGACAGAGCAGTACTTC.